A single sample gave rise to the 21 T cell receptor beta chains below, sequenced in a study of shared clonotypes between healthy human individuals. Only in-frame clones appear in the TCRdb table, and some are missing; sequencing was by immunoSEQ multiplex PCR. Among 850,000 to 1,100,000 clones listed, roughly 77% were seen once. The sample was memory CD4+ T cells from PBMCs. Regarding subset: CD45RA-negative fraction. All receptors derive from a man between 18 and 29 years old in good health. Some clones in this sample may be carry-over from other donors' samples.

V usage is TRBV14 and J usage is TRBJ1-2; D uncertain. Trimming took off 2 bases at V and 8 bases at J, with 9 bases between the two ends. This CDR3 region has 12 residues. Germline-derived CDR1 and CDR2 are SGHDN and FVKESK. CDR3 protein: CASSQITGGYTF. CDR3 in DNA: TGTGCCAGCAGCCAAATCACTGGCGGCTACACCTTC.

V is TRBV7-8 and J is TRBJ2-7, with 9 positions matching TRBD2. The length of the CDR3 is 17 residues. Germline CDR1 reads SGHVS; CDR2 reads FQNEAQ. J was trimmed by 3 bases and V by 3 bases; bases with no gene match: 12. Here the CDR3 reads CASSFLAGRGRDYEQYF. The CDR3 nucleotides read TGTGCCAGCAGCTTCCTAGCGGGAAGGGGTAGGGACTACGAGCAGTACTTC.

The genes are TRBV5-1 and TRBJ1-5; D gene ambiguous. Germline V lookup: CDR1 SGHRS, CDR2 YFSETQ. V shed 3 bases and J shed 5 bases, with 12 bases lying between them. The CDR3 sequence is 14 residues long. Here the CDR3 DNA reads TGCGCCAGCAGCTCCGGAGCGTCGTATCAGCCCCAGCATTTT. The encoded protein is CASSSGASYQPQHF.

The CDR3 is CASRPPGQAPEQYF. The CDR3 DNA follows: TGTGCCAGCAGACCGCCGGGACAGGCCCCCGAGCAGTACTTC. The chain recombines TRBV6-1 with TRBJ2-7; 8 nucleotides align to TRBD1. Germline CDR1 and CDR2: MNHNS and SASEGT. The CDR3 is 14 amino acids. V was pared by 6 bases and J by 6 bases, with 10 bases of the junction left unmatched.

V is TRBV18 and J is TRBJ2-7; D possibly corresponds to TRBD2 (7 bases). Germline lookup yields CDR1 KGHSH and CDR2 LQKENI. The CDR3 spans 16 residues. Trimming removed 0 bases from V and 2 bases from J, with 14 bases in between. DNA for the CDR3: TGTGCCAGCTCACCACCGAGGAGCGGGACAACCTACGAGCAGTACTTC. Its translation: CASSPPRSGTTYEQYF. Looking up the rest from reference TRBV18 and TRBJ2-7 gives the full variable domain: NAGVMQNPRHLVRRRGQEARLRCSPMKGHSHVYWYRQLPEEGLKFMVYLQKENIIDESGMPKERFSAEFPKEGPSILRIQQVVRGDSAAYFCASSPPRSGTTYEQYFGPGTRLTVT.

The chain carries TRBV6-5 and TRBJ2-3, with 8 bases identical to TRBD2. With 4 bases clipped from V and 4 bases from J, the junction kept 7 bases outside the gene matches. This CDR3 region has 15 residues. Germline V CDR1 and CDR2: MNHEY, SVGAGI. CDR3 DNA: TGTGCCAGCAGTTCCCATAGCGGGGCTGCAGATACGCAGTATTTT. Translating gives CASSSHSGAADTQYF.

This clone was counted only a few times. V is TRBV12-5 and J is TRBJ2-3, with 11 bases fitting TRBD2. Germline V gene lookup returns CDR1 LGHNT and CDR2 FRNRAP. The V and J ends lost 1 base and 4 bases, in that order; junction bases with no gene match: 7. This CDR3 spans 17 amino acids. CDR3 bases: TGTGCTAGTGGTTTGGGGCTAGCGGGAGGCACCGCAGATACGCAGTATTTT. Translating gives CASGLGLAGGTADTQYF.

J is TRBJ1-4 and V is TRBV28; 8 positions agree with TRBD1. CDR1 MDHEN and CDR2 SYDVKM come from the germline V gene. Unmatched junction bases numbered 6, after V lost 7 bases and J lost 8 bases. The CDR3 loop spans 13 amino acids. DNA for the CDR3: TGTGCCAGCATCAGGGGGCGCGAGGAAAAACTGTTTTTT. It translates to CASIRGREEKLFF.

This clone has a count of ten or more. The chain links TRBV7-8 to TRBJ2-1; D possibly uses TRBD1 or TRBD2 (7 bases each). V dropped 5 bases and J dropped 8 bases, with 22 bases sitting between them. The CDR3 runs to 16 residues. Germline CDR1 SGHVS, CDR2 FQNEAQ. This chain's CDR3 is CASSLVGRGQLYEQFF. The CDR3 DNA reads as TGTGCCAGCAGCCTAGTTGGGAGGGGGCAGTTGTATGAGCAGTTCTTC.

The genes are TRBV5-4 and TRBJ2-1, with 7 bases lining up with TRBD2. There are 16 residues in the CDR3. Germline assignment: CDR1 SGHNT and CDR2 YYREEE (reference sequence). The ends lost 0 bases at V and 9 bases at J; junction bases unmatched: 12. CDR3 in DNA: TGTGCCAGCAGCTTGGCAGCGGGGAATAGAATGGCTGAGCAGTTCTTC. This encodes CASSLAAGNRMAEQFF. Full variable domain (remainder filled in from reference TRBV5-4 and TRBJ2-1): ETGVTQSPTHLIKTRGQQVTLRCSSQSGHNTVSWYQQALGQGPQFIFQYYREEENGRGNFPPRFSGLQFPNYSSELNVNALELDDSALYLCASSLAAGNRMAEQFFGPGTRLTVL.

The chain is built from TRBV10-3 and TRBJ2-1; no definite D call. The length of the CDR3 is 17 residues. Trimming removed 0 bases from V and 0 bases from J, with 12 bases in between. Germline values: CDR1 ENHRY, CDR2 SYGVKD. CDR3 bases: TGTGCCATCAGTGAGTCGATCAGCACTTACTCCTACAATGAGCAGTTCTTC. It translates to CAISESISTYSYNEQFF.

This clone was observed a single time. The chain links TRBV19 to TRBJ2-7; TRBD2 matches at 10 bases. The CDR3 consists of 14 residues. Losses at the gene ends were 5 bases for V and 3 bases for J; bases not matched to a gene: 4. Per germline, CDR1 LNHDA and CDR2 SQIVND (reference sequence). CDR3 sequence: CASSPRLAGYEQYF. CDR3 DNA sequence: TGTGCCAGTAGTCCGAGACTAGCGGGCTACGAGCAGTACTTC.

The genes are TRBV15 and TRBJ2-7, with TRBD2 matching 11 bases. Trimming at V came to 5 bases and at J to 4 bases, leaving 7 bases not matched to a gene. The length of the CDR3 is 15 residues. Looked up from germline, CDR1 is LNHNV and CDR2 is YYDKDF (reference sequence). CDR3 sequence reads: CATSSTSGGGYEQYF. CDR3 nucleotide sequence: TGTGCCACCAGCTCAACTAGCGGGGGAGGGTACGAGCAGTACTTC. The full variable domain, rest sourced from reference TRBV15 and TRBJ2-7, is DAMVIQNPRYQVTQFGKPVTLSCSQTLNHNVMYWYQQKSSQAPKLLFHYYDKDFNNEADTPDNFQSRRPNTSFCFLDIRSPGLGDTAMYLCATSSTSGGGYEQYFGPGTRLTVT.

This clone was seen a handful of times. The J gene is TRBJ1-5, the V gene TRBV30, with D unresolved. The germline V gene encodes CDR1 GTSNPN and CDR2 SVGIG (reference sequence). The V end lost 4 bases, the J end lost 5 bases, and 12 bases lay between the germline ends. The CDR3 length is 13 residues. CDR3 coding DNA: TGTGCCTGGATGGAGGGAACCGATCAGCCCCAGCATTTT. Translated, it gives CAWMEGTDQPQHF. Filled out from reference TRBV30 and TRBJ1-5, the complete variable domain reads SQTIHQWPATLVQPVGSPLSLECTVEGTSNPNLYWYRQAAGRGLQLLFYSVGIGQISSEVPQNLSASRPQDRQFILSSKKLLLSDSGFYLCAWMEGTDQPQHFGDGTRLSIL.

This chain's CDR3 is CASRMNAPTMGSNTEAFF. The CDR3 DNA reads as TGTGCCAGCAGGATGAACGCCCCTACCATGGGATCGAACACTGAAGCTTTCTTT. J is TRBJ1-1 and V is TRBV27; no reliable D call. Germline V gene sequence: CDR1 MNHEY, CDR2 SMNVEV (reference sequence). The CDR3 is made up of 18 amino acids. V was cut by 6 bases and J by 1 base, with 24 bases left in between.

Remarks on this clone: This clone may be a read error of a much larger clone one base away. The rearrangement links TRBV28 to TRBJ1-2; 7 bases are a match to TRBD1. Germline V gene data show CDR1 as MDHEN and CDR2 as SYDVKM. With 9 bases clipped from V and 5 bases from J, the junction kept 12 bases outside the gene matches. The CDR3 runs to 14 residues. The CDR3 loop reads CARSNRGRGYGYTF. CDR3 sequence (DNA): TGTGCCAGAAGCAATAGGGGGCGCGGGTATGGCTACACCTTC.

V is TRBV4-2 and J is TRBJ1-4; D is unclear. The V and J ends lost 4 bases and 0 bases respectively, with 12 bases between them. The CDR3 is made up of 16 amino acids. Germline lookup yields CDR1 LGHNA and CDR2 YNFKEQ. The CDR3 sequence is CASSLPPAATNEKLFF. CDR3 in DNA: TGTGCCAGCAGCCTCCCTCCAGCGGCAACTAATGAAAAACTGTTTTTT.

This clone was counted only a few times. The chain is built from TRBV5-4 and TRBJ2-7, with D unresolved. Trimming removed 1 base at V and 6 bases at J, with 20 bases between. The CDR3 extends over 16 amino acids. CDR1 is SGHNT and CDR2 is YYREEE in the germline V gene (reference sequence). The CDR3 is CASSLSLGTPPTEQYF. The CDR3 nucleotides are TGTGCCAGCAGCTTGAGTTTAGGTACGCCCCCCACCGAGCAGTACTTC.

For the CDR3, the DNA is TGTGCCAGCAGCCTAAAGGCACTCTATGGCTACACCTTC. This codes for CASSLKALYGYTF. V is TRBV28 and J is TRBJ1-2; no reliable D call. The CDR3 is 13 amino acids. Germline V CDR1 and CDR2: MDHEN, SYDVKM. Trimming removed 6 bases at V and 4 bases at J, with 12 bases between.

This sequence joins TRBV19 and TRBJ2-3; 10 bases are a match to TRBD2. Germline CDR1 reads LNHDA; CDR2 reads SQIVND (reference sequence). The V gene end was trimmed by 7 bases and the J gene end by 3 bases; junction bases not matched to a gene: 19. The CDR3 extends over 19 amino acids. The CDR3, as DNA: TGTGCCAGTAACACTCCTCGGTCTAGCGGGAGTTTCGTGACAGATACGCAGTATTTT. Residues: CASNTPRSSGSFVTDTQYF.

This clone turned up a few times. V and J are TRBV2 and TRBJ2-7; 7 bases match TRBD1. The CDR3 consists of 15 residues. Looked up from germline, CDR1 is SNHLY and CDR2 is FYNNEI. After removal of 3 bases from V and 4 bases from J, the junction contained 9 bases not matched to a gene. The CDR3 DNA reads as TGTGCCAGCAGTGAGCAGGGACAGTTAGGGTACGAGCAGTACTTC. Its protein is CASSEQGQLGYEQYF.